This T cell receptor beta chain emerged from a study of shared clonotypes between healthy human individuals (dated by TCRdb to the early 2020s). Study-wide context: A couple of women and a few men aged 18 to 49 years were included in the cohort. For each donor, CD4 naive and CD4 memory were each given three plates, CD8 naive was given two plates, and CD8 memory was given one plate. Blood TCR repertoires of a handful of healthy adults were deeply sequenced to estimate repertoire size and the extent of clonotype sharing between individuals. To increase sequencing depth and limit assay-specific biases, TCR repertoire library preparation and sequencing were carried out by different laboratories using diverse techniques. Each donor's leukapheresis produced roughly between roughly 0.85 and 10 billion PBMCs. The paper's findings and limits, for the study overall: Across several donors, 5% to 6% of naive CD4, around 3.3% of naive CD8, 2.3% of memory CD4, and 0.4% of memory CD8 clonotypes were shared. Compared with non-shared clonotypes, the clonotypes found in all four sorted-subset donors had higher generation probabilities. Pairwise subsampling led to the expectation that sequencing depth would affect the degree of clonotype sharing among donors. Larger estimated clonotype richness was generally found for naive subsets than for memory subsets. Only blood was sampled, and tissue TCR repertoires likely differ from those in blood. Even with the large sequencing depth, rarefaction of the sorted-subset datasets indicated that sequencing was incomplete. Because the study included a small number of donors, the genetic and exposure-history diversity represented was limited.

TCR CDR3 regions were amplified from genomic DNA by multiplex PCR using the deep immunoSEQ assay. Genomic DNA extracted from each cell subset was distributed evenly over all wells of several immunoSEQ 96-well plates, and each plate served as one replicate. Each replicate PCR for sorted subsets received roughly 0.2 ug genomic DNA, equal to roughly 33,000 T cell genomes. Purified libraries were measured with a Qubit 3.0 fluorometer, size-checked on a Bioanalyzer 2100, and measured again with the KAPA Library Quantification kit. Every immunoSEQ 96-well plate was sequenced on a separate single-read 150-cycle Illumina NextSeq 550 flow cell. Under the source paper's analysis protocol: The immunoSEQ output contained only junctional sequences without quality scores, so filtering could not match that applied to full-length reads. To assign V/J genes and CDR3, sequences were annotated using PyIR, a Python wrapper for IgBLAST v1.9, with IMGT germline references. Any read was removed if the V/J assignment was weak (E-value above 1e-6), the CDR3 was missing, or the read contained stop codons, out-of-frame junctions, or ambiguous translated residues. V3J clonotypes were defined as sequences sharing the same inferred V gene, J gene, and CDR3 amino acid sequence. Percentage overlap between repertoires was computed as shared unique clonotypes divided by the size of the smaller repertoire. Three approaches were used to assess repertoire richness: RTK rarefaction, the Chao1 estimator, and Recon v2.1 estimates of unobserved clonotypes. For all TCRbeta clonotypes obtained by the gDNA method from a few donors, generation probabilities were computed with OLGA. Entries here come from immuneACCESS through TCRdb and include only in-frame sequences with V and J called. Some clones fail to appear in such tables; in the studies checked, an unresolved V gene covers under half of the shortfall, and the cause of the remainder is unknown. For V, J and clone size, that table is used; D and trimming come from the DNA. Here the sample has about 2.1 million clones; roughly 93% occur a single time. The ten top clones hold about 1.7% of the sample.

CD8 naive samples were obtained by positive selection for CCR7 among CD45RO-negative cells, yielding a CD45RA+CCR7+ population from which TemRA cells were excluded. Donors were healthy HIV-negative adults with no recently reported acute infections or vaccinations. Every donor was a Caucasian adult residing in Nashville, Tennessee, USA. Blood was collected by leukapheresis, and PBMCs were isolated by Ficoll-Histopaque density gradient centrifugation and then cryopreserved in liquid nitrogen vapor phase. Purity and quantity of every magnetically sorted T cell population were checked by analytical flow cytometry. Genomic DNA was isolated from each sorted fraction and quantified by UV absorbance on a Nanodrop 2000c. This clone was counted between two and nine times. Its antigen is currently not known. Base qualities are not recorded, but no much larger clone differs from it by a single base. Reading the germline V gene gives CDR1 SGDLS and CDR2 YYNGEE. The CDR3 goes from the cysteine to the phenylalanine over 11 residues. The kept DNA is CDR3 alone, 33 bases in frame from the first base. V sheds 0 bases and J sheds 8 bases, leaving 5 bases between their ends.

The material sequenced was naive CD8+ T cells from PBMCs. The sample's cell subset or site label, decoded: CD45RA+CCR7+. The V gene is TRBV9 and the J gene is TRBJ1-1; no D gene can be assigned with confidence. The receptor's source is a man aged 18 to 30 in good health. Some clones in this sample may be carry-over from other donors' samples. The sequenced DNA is TGTGCCAGCAGCGTAGAATTCGAAGCTTTCTTT. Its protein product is CASSVEFEAFF. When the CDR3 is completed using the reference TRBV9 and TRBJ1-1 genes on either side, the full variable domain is DSGVTQTPKHLITATGQRVTLRCSPRSGDLSVYWYQQSLDQGLQFLIQYYNGEERAKGNILERFSAQQFPDLHSELNLSSLELGDSALYFCASSVEFEAFFGQGTRLTVV.